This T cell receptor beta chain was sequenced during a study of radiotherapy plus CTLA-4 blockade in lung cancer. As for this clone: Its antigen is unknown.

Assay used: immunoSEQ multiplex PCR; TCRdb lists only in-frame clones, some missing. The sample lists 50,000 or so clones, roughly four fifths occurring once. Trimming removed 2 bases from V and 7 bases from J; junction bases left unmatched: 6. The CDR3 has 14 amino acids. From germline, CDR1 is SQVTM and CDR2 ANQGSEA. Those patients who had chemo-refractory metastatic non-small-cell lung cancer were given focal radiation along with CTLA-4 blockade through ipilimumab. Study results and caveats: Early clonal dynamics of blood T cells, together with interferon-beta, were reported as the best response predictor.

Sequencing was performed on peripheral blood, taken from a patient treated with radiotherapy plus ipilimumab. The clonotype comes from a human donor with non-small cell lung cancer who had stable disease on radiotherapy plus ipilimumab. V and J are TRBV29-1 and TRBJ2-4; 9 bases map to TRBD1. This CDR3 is CSVEQGQGANIQYF. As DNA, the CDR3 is TGCAGCGTTGAACAGGGACAGGGTGCGAACATTCAGTACTTC. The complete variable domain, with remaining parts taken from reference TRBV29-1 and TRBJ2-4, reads SAVISQKPSRDICQRGTSLTIQCQVDSQVTMMFWYRQQPGQSLTLIATANQGSEATYESGFVIDKFPISRPNLTFSTLTVSNMSPEDSSIYLCSVEQGQGANIQYFGAGTRLSVL.